This T cell receptor beta chain was identified during a study of early T cells in non-severe SARS-CoV-2 infection. For the study at large: Unsorted whole blood bulk RNA was sequenced, with unpaired chains.

With 9 bases removed from V and 0 bases from J, the gap between germline ends came to 16 bases. Germline V gene sequence: CDR1 SNHLY, CDR2 FYNNEI. The CDR3 runs 15 residues. Study-level results: VDJdb matching, biased toward anti-spike CD8 responses, missed private and CD4 specificities.

As to this clonotype: The antigen is not known.

Unique molecular identifiers were attached to individual cDNA molecules. TCRdb used MiXCR to reprocess the 5' RACE reads, holding one entry per CDR3 protein. The top ten clones hold around 1.4% of a sample with roughly 58,000 distinct CDR3 sequences, around 13% of them seen once. The sample consisted of whole blood. The J gene is TRBJ2-3, the V gene TRBV2, with D perhaps TRBD1 (5 bases). This TCR was sampled from an adult who was a healthcare worker with PCR-confirmed SARS-CoV-2 infection or an uninfected control (not recorded which). The DNA for the CDR3 is TGTGCCAGGGAGCTGACAGACACTAGCACAGATACGCAGTATTTT. This gives the protein CARELTDTSTDTQYF.